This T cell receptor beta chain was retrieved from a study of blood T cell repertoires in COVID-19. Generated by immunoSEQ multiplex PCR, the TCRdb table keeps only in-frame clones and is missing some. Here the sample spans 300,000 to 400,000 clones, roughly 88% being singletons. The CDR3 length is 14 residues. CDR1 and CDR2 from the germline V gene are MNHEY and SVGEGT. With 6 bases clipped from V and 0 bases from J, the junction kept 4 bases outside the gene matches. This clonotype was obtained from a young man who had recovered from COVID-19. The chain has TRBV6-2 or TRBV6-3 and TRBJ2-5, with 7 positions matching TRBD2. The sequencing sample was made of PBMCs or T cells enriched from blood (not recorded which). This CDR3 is CASSPLADQETQYF. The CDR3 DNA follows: TGTGCCAGCAGCCCGCTAGCGGACCAAGAGACCCAGTACTTC.